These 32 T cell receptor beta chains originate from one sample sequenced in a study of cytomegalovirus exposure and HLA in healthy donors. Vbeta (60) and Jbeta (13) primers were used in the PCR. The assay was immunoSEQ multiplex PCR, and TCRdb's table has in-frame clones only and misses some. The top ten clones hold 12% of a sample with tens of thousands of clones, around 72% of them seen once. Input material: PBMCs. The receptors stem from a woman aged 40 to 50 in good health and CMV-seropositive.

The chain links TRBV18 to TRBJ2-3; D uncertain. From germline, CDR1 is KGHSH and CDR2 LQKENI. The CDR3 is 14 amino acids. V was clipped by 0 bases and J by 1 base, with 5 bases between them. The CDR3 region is CASSPPLRTDTQYF. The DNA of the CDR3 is TGTGCCAGCTCACCACCACTCCGCACAGATACGCAGTATTTT. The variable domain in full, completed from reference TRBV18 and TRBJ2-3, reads NAGVMQNPRHLVRRRGQEARLRCSPMKGHSHVYWYRQLPEEGLKFMVYLQKENIIDESGMPKERFSAEFPKEGPSILRIQQVVRGDSAAYFCASSPPLRTDTQYFGPGTRLTVL.

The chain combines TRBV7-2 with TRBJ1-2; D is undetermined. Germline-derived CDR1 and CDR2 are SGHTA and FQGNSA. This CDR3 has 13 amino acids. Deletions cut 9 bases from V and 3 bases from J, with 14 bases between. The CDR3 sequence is CASFTAGYYGYTF. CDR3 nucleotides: TGTGCCAGTTTTACGGCGGGCTACTATGGCTACACCTTC.

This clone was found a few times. Written as DNA, the CDR3 is TGCAGCGGGAGAAGGGGGCCCTACGAGCAGTACTTC. Amino acids: CSGRRGPYEQYF. The chain has TRBV29-1 and TRBJ2-7; the match to TRBD1 covers 7 bases. The CDR3 contains 12 residues. Germline CDR1 SQVTM, CDR2 ANQGSEA. With 7 bases clipped from V and 2 bases from J, the junction kept 5 bases outside the gene matches.

The chain's CDR3 is CASSLWGRGTTEAFF. The CDR3 region has the DNA TGTGCCAGCAGTCTGTGGGGAAGGGGGACCACTGAAGCTTTCTTT. V is TRBV5-6 and J is TRBJ1-1, with D possibly being TRBD1 (6 bases). Germline loops: CDR1 SGHDT, CDR2 YYEEEE. V was clipped by 5 bases and J by 4 bases, with 18 bases between them. The CDR3 totals 15 residues.

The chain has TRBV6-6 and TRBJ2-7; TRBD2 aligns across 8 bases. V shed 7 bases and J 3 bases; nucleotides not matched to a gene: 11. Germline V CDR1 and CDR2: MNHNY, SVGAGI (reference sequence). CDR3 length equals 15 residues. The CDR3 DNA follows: TGTGCCAGCACCCGGACTAGCCCGGGGTTCTACGAGCAGTACTTC. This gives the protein CASTRTSPGFYEQYF.

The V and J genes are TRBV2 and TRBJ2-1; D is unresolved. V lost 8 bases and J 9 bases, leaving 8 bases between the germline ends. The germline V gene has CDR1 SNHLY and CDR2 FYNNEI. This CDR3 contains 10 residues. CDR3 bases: TGTGCCAGCTCGATCGGTGAGCAGTTCTTC. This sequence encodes CASSIGEQFF.

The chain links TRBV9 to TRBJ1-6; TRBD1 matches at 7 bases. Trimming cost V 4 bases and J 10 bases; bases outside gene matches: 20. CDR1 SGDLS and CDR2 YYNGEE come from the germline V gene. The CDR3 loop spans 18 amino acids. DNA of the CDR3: TGTGCCAGCAGCAGCCGGGACAGAGGGAGATCATCGGGCTCACCCCTCCACTTT. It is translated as CASSSRDRGRSSGSPLHF.

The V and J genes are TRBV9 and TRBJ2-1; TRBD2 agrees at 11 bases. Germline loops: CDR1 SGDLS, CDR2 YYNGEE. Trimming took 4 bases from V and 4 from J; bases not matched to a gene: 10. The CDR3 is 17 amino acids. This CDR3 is CASSPRLASGGYNEQFF. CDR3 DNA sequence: TGTGCCAGCAGCCCACGACTCGCTAGCGGGGGGTACAATGAGCAGTTCTTC.

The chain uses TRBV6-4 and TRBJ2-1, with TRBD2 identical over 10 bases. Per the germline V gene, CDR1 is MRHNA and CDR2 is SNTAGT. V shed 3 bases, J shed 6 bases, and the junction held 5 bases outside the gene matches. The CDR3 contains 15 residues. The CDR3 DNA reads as TGTGCCAGCAGTGATCTAGCGGGGGTTTCCAATGAGCAGTTCTTC. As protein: CASSDLAGVSNEQFF.

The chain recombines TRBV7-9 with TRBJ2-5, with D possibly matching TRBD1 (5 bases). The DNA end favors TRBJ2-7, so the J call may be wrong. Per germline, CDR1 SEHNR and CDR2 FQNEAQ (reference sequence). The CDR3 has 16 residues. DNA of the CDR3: TGTGCCAGCAGTGACAGTGGTGAACCTTGGTTCGGCGAGCAGTACTTC. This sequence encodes CASSDSGEPWFGEQYF.

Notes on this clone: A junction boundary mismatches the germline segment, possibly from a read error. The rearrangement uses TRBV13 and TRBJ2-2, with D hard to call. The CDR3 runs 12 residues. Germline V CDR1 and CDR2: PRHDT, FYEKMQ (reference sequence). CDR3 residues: CASSLGNGELFF. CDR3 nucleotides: TGTGCCAGCAGTTTAGGTAACGGGGAGCTGTTTTTT.

Here the CDR3 reads CASSPGTSGYNEQFF. The CDR3 DNA reads as TGTGCCAGCTCACCCGGGACTAGTGGGTACAATGAGCAGTTCTTC. The chain is built from TRBV18 and TRBJ2-1, with 8 bases identical to TRBD2. CDR1 KGHSH and CDR2 LQKENI come from the germline V gene. This CDR3 has 15 amino acids. Trimming removed 3 bases from V and 4 bases from J; junction bases left unmatched: 5.

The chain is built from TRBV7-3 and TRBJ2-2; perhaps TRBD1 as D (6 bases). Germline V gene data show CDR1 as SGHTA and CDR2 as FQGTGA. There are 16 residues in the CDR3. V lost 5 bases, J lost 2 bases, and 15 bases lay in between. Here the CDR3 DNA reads TGTGCCAGCAGCCCGACGACAGGCTTTAACACCGGGGAGCTGTTTTTT. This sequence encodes CASSPTTGFNTGELFF.

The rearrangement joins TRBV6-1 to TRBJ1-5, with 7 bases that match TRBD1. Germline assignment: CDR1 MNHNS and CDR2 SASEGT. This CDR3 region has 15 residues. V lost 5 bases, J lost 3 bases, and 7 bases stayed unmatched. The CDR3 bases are TGTGCCAGCAGTCGGGGGACAGCCTACAATCAGCCCCAGCATTTT. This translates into CASSRGTAYNQPQHF.

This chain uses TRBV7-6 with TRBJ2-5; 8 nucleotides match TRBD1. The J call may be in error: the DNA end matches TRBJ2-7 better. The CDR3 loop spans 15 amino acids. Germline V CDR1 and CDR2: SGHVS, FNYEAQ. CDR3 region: CASSLQGADSYEQYF. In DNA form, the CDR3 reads TGTGCCAGCAGCTTACAGGGGGCGGACTCCTACGAGCAGTACTTC.

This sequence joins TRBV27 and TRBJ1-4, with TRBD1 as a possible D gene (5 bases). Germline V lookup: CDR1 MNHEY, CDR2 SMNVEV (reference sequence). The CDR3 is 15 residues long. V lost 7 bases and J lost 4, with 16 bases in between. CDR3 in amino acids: CASNPAGGGNEKLFF. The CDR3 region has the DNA TGTGCCAGCAACCCCGCCGGGGGTGGTAATGAAAAACTGTTTTTT.

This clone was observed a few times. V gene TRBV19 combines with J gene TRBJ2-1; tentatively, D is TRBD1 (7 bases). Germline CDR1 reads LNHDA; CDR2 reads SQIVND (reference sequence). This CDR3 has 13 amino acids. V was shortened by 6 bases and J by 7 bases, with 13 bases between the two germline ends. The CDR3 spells CASRSAGGNEQFF. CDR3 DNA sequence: TGTGCCAGTAGGTCGGCAGGGGGGAATGAGCAGTTCTTC.

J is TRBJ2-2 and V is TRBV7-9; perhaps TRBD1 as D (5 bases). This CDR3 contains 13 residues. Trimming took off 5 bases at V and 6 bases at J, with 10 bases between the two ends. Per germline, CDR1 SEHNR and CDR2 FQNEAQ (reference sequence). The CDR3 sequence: CASSPGPPGELFF. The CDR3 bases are TGTGCCAGCAGCCCAGGGCCCCCCGGGGAGCTGTTTTTT.

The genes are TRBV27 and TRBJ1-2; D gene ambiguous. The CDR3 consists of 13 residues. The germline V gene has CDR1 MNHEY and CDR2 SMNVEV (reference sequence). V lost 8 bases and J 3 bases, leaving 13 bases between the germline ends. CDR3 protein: CASSVREDYGYTF. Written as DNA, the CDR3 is TGTGCCAGCTCCGTTCGGGAGGACTATGGCTACACCTTC.

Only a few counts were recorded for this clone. Written as DNA, the CDR3 is TGTGCCAGCAGCGCGCAACCTCAGGGCTCTGGAAACACCATATATTTT. Its protein product is CASSAQPQGSGNTIYF. This sequence joins TRBV9 and TRBJ1-3, with D perhaps TRBD1 (5 bases). Trimming stripped 3 bases from V and 0 bases from J, with 13 bases between. CDR1 is SGDLS and CDR2 is YYNGEE in the germline V gene. This CDR3 comprises 16 residues.

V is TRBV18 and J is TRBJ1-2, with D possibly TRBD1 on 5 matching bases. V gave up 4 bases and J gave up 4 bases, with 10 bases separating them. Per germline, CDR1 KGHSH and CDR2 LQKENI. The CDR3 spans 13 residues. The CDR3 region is CASSQGPGYGYTF. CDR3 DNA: TGTGCCAGCTCACAGGGGCCGGGCTATGGCTACACCTTC.

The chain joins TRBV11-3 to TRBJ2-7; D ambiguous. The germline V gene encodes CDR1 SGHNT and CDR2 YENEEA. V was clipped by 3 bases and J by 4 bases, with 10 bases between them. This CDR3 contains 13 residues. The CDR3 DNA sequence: TGTGCCAGCAGCTTTATTTCCAGGTACGAGCAGTACTTC. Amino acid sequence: CASSFISRYEQYF.

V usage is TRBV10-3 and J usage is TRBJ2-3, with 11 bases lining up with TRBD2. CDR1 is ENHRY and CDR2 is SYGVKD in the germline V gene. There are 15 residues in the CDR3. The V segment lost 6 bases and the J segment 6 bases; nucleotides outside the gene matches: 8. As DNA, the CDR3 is TGTGCCATCAGCGAGACTAGCGGGGAGGGGGATACGCAGTATTTT. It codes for CAISETSGEGDTQYF.

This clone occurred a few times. CDR3 sequence reads: CASSLGRASDTQYF. CDR3 coding DNA: TGTGCCAGCAGTTTGGGCAGGGCCTCAGATACGCAGTATTTT. This chain connects TRBV27 to TRBJ2-3; D possibly corresponds to TRBD1 (5 bases). The CDR3 sequence is 14 residues long. CDR1 and CDR2 from the germline V gene are MNHEY and SMNVEV (reference sequence). The V gene lost 3 bases and the J gene lost 4 bases, with 11 bases spanning the gap.

The CDR3 DNA follows: TGCGCCAGCGGCGGCGAGTACGAGCAGTACTTC. Its translation: CASGGEYEQYF. This chain connects TRBV5-1 to TRBJ2-7; D is unclear. Germline-derived CDR1 and CDR2 are SGHRS and YFSETQ. CDR3 length equals 11 residues. Trimming stripped 7 bases from V and 4 bases from J, with 9 bases between.

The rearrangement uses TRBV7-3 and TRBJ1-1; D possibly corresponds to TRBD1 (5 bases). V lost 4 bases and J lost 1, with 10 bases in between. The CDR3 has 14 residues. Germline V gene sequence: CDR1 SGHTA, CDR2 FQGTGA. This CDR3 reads CASSSGGGNTEAFF. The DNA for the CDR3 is TGTGCCAGCAGCTCGGGGGGAGGGAACACTGAAGCTTTCTTT.

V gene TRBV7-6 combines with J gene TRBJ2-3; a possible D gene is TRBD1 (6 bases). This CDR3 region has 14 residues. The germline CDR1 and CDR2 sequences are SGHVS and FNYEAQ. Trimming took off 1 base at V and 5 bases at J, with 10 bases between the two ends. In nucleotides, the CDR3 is TGTGCCAGCAGCTTAGTTCTAGGGGGAGATACGCAGTATTTT. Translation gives CASSLVLGGDTQYF.

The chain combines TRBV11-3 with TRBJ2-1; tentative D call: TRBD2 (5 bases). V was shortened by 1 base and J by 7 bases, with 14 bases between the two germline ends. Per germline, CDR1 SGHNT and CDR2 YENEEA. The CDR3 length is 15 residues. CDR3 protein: CASSLGILGVNEQFF. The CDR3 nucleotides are TGTGCCAGCAGCTTAGGAATTCTCGGGGTAAATGAGCAGTTCTTC.

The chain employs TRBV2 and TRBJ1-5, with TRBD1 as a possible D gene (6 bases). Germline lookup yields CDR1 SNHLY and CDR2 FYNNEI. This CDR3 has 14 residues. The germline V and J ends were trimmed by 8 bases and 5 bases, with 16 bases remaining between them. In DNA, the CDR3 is TGTGCCAGCCAACAGGGATCGGTAGATCAGCCCCAGCATTTT. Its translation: CASQQGSVDQPQHF.

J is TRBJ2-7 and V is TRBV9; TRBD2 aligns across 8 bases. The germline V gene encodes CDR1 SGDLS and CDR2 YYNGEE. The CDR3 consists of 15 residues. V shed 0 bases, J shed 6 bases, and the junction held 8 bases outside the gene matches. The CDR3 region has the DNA TGTGCCAGCAGCGTAGGGTGGATAGCGGGGAGCGAGCAGTACTTC. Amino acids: CASSVGWIAGSEQYF.

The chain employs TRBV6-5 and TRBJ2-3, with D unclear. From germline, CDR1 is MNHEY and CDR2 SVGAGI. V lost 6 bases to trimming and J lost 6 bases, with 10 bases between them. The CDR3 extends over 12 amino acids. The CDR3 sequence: CASRSDSDTQYF. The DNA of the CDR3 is TGTGCCAGCAGGTCCGACTCCGATACGCAGTATTTT.

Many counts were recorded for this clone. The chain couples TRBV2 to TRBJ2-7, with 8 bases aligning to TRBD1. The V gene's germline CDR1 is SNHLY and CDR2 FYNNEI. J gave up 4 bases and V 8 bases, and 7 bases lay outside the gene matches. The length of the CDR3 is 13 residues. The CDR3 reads CASGRQGIYEQYF. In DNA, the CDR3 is TGTGCCAGCGGTCGACAGGGGATATACGAGCAGTACTTC.